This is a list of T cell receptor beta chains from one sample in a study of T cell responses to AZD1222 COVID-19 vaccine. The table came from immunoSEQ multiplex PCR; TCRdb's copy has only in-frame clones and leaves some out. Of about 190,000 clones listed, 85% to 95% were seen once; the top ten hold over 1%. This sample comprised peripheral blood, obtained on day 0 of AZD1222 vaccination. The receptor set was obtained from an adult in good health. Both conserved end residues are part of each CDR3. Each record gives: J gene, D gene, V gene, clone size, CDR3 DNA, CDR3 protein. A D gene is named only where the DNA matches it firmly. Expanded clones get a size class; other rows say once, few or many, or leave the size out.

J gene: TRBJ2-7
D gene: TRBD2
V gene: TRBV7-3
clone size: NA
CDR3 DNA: TGTGCCAGCAGCTTAGGCGGGGGGGCCTACGAGCAGTACTTC
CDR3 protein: CASSLGGGAYEQYF

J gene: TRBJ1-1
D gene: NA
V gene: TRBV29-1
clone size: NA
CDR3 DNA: TGCAGCGTTGGAGGGGAAGGTGTCGCTTTCTTT
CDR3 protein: CSVGGEGVAFF

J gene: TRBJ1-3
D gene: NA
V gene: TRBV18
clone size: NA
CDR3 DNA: TGTGCCAGCTCACCTCCTGGACAGTACTCTGGAAACACCATATATTTT
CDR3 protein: CASSPPGQYSGNTIYF

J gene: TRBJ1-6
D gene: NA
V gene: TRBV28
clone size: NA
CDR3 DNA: TGTGCCAGCAGGCAGTCGGGGGGTTCACCCCTCCACTTT
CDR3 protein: CASRQSGGSPLHF

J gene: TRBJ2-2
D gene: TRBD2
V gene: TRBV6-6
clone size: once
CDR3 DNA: TGTGCCAGCAGTGGATCAGGGCGGGGGTTACACACCGGGGAGCTGTTTTTT
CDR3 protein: CASSGSGRGLHTGELFF

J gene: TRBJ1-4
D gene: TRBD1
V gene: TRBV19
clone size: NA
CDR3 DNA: TGTGCCAGTAGTGATCAGGGGGCGCCTAATGAAAAACTGTTTTTT
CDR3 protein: CASSDQGAPNEKLFF

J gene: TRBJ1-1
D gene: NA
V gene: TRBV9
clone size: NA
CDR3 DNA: TGTGCCAGCAGCGGGACCGGGGTAACTGAAGCTTTCTTT
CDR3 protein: CASSGTGVTEAFF

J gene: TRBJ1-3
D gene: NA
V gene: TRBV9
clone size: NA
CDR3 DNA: TGTGCCAGCAGCCGCGAACCGACCCACCAATCTGGAAACACCATATATTTT
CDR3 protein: CASSREPTHQSGNTIYF

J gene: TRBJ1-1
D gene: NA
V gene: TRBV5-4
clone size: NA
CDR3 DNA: TGTGCCAGCAGCTATGACAGGAACACTGAAGCTTTCTTT
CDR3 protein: CASSYDRNTEAFF

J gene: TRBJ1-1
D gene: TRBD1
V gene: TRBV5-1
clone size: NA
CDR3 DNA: TGCGCCAGCAGCTCTACTAACAGGGGCCGGGGGACTGAAGCTTTCTTT
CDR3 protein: CASSSTNRGRGTEAFF

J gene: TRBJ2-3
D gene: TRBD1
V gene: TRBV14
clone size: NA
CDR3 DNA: TGTGCCAGCAGCCGAAACAGGGGGATCGATACGCAGTATTTT
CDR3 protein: CASSRNRGIDTQYF

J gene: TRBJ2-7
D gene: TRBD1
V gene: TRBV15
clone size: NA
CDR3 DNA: TGTGCCACCAGCAGTCCCCGACAGGGGAGTTCCTACGAGCAGTACTTC
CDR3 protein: CATSSPRQGSSYEQYF

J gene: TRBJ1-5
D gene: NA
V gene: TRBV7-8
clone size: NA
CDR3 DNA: TGTGCCAGCAGCCGCAGGACAGATAGCAATCAGCCCCAGCATTTT
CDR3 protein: CASSRRTDSNQPQHF

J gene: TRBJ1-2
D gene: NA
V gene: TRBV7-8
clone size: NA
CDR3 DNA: TGTGCCAGCAGCGGGCGGGCCACGCGGTATGGCTACACCTTC
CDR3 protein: CASSGRATRYGYTF

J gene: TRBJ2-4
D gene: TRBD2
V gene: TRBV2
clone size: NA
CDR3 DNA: TGTGCGGCACAAGCGGGGAACATTCAGTACTTC
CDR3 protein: CAAQAGNIQYF

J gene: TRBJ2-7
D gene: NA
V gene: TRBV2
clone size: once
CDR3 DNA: TGTGCCTCCCGCACGGATTACTACGAGCAGTACTTC
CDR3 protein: CASRTDYYEQYF

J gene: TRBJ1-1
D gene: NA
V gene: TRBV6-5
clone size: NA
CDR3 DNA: TGTGCCAGCAGTTCCAGGGGCAGTTTTGAAGCTTTCTTT
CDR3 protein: CASSSRGSFEAFF

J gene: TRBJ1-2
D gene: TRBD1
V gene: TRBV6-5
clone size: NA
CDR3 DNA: TGTGCCAGCAGACCTTCAGGGGGCGACTATGGCTACACCTTC
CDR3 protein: CASRPSGGDYGYTF

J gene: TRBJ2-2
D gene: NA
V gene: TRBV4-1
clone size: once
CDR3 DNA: TGCGCCAGCAGCCAGAGCGGGCTGGGCGGAGGGAACACCGGGGAGCTGTTTTTT
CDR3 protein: CASSQSGLGGGNTGELFF

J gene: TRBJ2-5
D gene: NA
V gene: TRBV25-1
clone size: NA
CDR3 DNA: TGTGCCAGCAATATCGGAAGCTTACAAGAGACCCAGTACTTC
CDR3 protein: CASNIGSLQETQYF

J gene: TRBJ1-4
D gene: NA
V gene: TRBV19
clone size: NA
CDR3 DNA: TGTGCCAGTAGTAACAGTCACATATCCTATGAAAAACTGTTTTTT
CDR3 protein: CASSNSHISYEKLFF

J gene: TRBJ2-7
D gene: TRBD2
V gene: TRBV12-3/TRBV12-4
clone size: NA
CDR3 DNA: TGTGCCAGCAGTTTGCGGGGGTACGAGCAGTACTTC
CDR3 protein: CASSLRGYEQYF

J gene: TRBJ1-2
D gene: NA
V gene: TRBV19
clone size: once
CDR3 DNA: TGTGCCAGTAGTATAGATCCCGGGAACTATGGCTACACCTTC
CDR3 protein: CASSIDPGNYGYTF

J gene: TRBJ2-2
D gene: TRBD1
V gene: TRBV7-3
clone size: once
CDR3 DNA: TGTGCCAGCAGCTTACGACAGGGACCCGGGGAGCTGTTTTTT
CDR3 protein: CASSLRQGPGELFF

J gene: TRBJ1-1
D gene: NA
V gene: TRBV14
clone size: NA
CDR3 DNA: TGTGCCAGCAGCCAAGCGGGGGGGACTGAAGCTTTCTTT
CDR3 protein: CASSQAGGTEAFF